The 21 T cell receptor beta chains below come from one sample, sequenced in a study of blood T cells in healthy people across ages. Through a sample-barcoded 5' primer and a J-beta primer mix, a second PCR was run for about 6 to 11 cycles. TCRdb used MiXCR to reprocess the 5' RACE reads, holding one entry per CDR3 protein. The sample includes fewer than 800,000 distinct CDR3 sequences, approximately 31% of them seen just once. Sequenced input: blood. These receptors were collected from a woman of 80 years or more in good health.

The CDR3 DNA reads as TGTGCCAGCAATTTAGCGGGCGGATCGAACTATGGCTACACCTTC. Translated: CASNLAGGSNYGYTF. The chain joins TRBV6-5 to TRBJ1-2; no firm D call. Trimming stripped 7 bases from V and 2 bases from J, with 17 bases between. There are 15 residues in the CDR3. CDR1 is MNHEY, CDR2 SVGAGI, per germline.

CDR3 in amino acids: CAIITSRQETQYF. The CDR3 DNA is TGTGCCATCATTACTAGCAGACAAGAGACCCAGTACTTC. This rearrangement joins TRBV10-3 to TRBJ2-5, with D possibly TRBD2 on 6 matching bases. Looked up from germline, CDR1 is ENHRY and CDR2 is SYGVKD. This CDR3 is 13 amino acids long. Trimming pared 7 bases from V and 2 bases from J, leaving 11 bases between.

This clonotype was observed a handful of times. The chain couples TRBV7-2 to TRBJ2-3; 8 bases fit TRBD1. Germline V gene lookup returns CDR1 SGHTA and CDR2 FQGNSA. The CDR3 consists of 14 residues. The J segment lost 5 bases and the V segment lost 5 bases, leaving 6 bases of the junction unmatched. CDR3: CASSADRGLDTQYF. The CDR3 DNA is TGTGCCAGCAGCGCCGACAGGGGCTTAGATACGCAGTATTTT. Based on the CDR3 plus reference TRBV7-2 and TRBJ2-3, the full variable domain is GAGVSQSPSNKVTEKGKDVELRCDPISGHTALYWYRQSLGQGLEFLIYFQGNSAPDKSGLPSDRFSAERTGGSVSTLTIQRTQQEDSAVYLCASSADRGLDTQYFGPGTRLTVL.

This clonotype showed up many times. V is TRBV9 and J is TRBJ2-4; 8 bases are a match to TRBD1. The V segment lost 0 bases and the J segment 7 bases; nucleotides outside the gene matches: 21. This CDR3 comprises 20 residues. Looked up from germline, CDR1 is SGDLS and CDR2 is YYNGEE. CDR3 DNA: TGTGCCAGCAGCGTAGCCGGGCTAGCAATGGATCAGGGGGCGCGGAACATTCAGTACTTC. Its protein product is CASSVAGLAMDQGARNIQYF.

This clonotype appeared many times. The rearrangement joins TRBV10-3 to TRBJ1-2, with 8 nucleotides matching TRBD1. The V gene's germline CDR1 is ENHRY and CDR2 SYGVKD. With 0 bases clipped from V and 0 bases from J, the junction kept 6 bases outside the gene matches. The CDR3 extends over 17 amino acids. In nucleotides, the CDR3 is TGTGCCATCAGTGAGTCGGACAGGGCCCAAGCTAACTATGGCTACACCTTC. Its protein product is CAISESDRAQANYGYTF.

This clonotype showed up just a few times. With a much larger clone just one base away, this may be a read error. This chain links TRBV6-1 with TRBJ2-5, with D perhaps matching TRBD1 (6 bases). V lost 6 bases and J 11 bases, leaving 25 bases between the germline ends. The germline V gene has CDR1 MNHNS and CDR2 SASEGT. The CDR3 totals 15 residues. The CDR3 region has the DNA TGTGCCAGCAGAGGTTCGGCAACAGGGTTAGCTGAGCAGTACTTC. Amino acid sequence: CASRGSATGLAEQYF.

This sequence joins TRBV20-1 and TRBJ2-1; the match to TRBD2 covers 12 bases. This CDR3 spans 15 amino acids. V lost 5 bases to trimming and J lost 5 bases; unmatched junction nucleotides: 7. Germline assignment: CDR1 DFQATT and CDR2 SNEGSKA (reference sequence). CDR3 coding DNA: TGCAGTGCTCCAACTAGCGGGAGGTTTAACAATGAGCAGTTCTTC. Its translation is CSAPTSGRFNNEQFF.

Concerning this clonotype: A much larger clone sits a single nucleotide away, making a read error possible. CDR3 DNA: TGTGTCAGCAGCTCCGACAGGGGGGAGACCGCCGAGCAGTACTTC. This sequence encodes CVSSSDRGETAEQYF. The chain carries TRBV7-6 and TRBJ2-7; TRBD1 matches at 9 bases. This CDR3 spans 15 amino acids. CDR1 and CDR2 (germline): SGHVS, FNYEAQ.

About this clonotype: A much larger clone lies a single base off, so this may be a read error. The genes are TRBV12-3 or TRBV12-4 and TRBJ2-3, with D tentatively TRBD1 or TRBD2 (5 bases each). V was trimmed by 5 bases and J by 6 bases, leaving 21 bases between them. This CDR3 has 16 amino acids. The CDR3 loop is CASSGYRDGVADTQYF. The CDR3 nucleotides read TGTGCCAGCAGTGGGTACCGGGACGGGGTGGCCGATACGCAGTATTTT.

This clonotype has a count of ten or more. This chain uses TRBV6-2 or TRBV6-3 with TRBJ2-7; D tentatively fits TRBD1 or TRBD2 (5 bases each). CDR3 size: 14 residues. Trimming cost V 10 bases and J 3 bases, with 19 bases left between them. The V gene's germline CDR1 is MNHEY and CDR2 SVGEGT. The CDR3 region is CATLRLGTNYEQYF. DNA of the CDR3: TGTGCCACCCTTCGACTCGGGACCAACTACGAGCAGTACTTC.

This clonotype came up many times. V is TRBV5-6 and J is TRBJ2-3; D uncertain. This CDR3 region has 16 residues. Germline V CDR1 and CDR2: SGHDT, YYEEEE. V was cut by 3 bases and J by 2 bases, with 16 bases left in between. The CDR3, as DNA: TGTGCCAGCAGCTCCGGGCCGGTTGGGCACACAGATACGCAGTATTTT. Its protein product is CASSSGPVGHTDTQYF.

The rearrangement links TRBV6-2 or TRBV6-3 to TRBJ2-7; D possibly corresponds to TRBD1 (5 bases). The CDR3 contains 12 residues. Per the germline V gene, CDR1 is MNHEY and CDR2 is SVGEGT. The V end was cut by 6 bases, the J end by 2 bases, with 8 bases between. The CDR3 DNA follows: TGTGCCAGCAGCTGGGGCCCCTACGAGCAGTACTTC. Protein product: CASSWGPYEQYF.

This clonotype was observed at least ten times. The chain carries TRBV30 and TRBJ2-5, with D possibly matching TRBD2 (6 bases). Germline CDR1 is GTSNPN and CDR2 is SVGIG (reference sequence). V gave up 2 bases and J gave up 6 bases, with 16 bases separating them. This CDR3 has 14 residues. In nucleotides, the CDR3 is TGTGCCTGGAGTTCGGGGGAAGTGGGGAAGACCCAGTACTTC. As protein: CAWSSGEVGKTQYF.

This clonotype was found a few times. V and J are TRBV5-6 and TRBJ1-6, with no clear D. V lost 1 base to trimming and J lost 7 bases, with 9 bases between them. This CDR3 spans 14 amino acids. Germline values: CDR1 SGHDT, CDR2 YYEEEE. As DNA, the CDR3 is TGTGCCAGCAGCTTGTGGAGGGCAAATTCACCCCTCCACTTT. Protein: CASSLWRANSPLHF.

Regarding this clonotype: A much larger clonotype is one base distant, so this may be a read error. This chain connects TRBV12-3 or TRBV12-4 to TRBJ2-1, with D unresolved. CDR3 length: 13 residues. Trimming pared 2 bases from V and 10 bases from J, leaving 12 bases between. The CDR3 sequence: CASSLRQSREQFF. The CDR3 bases are TGTGCCAGCAGTTTACGGCAGTCTAGGGAGCAGTTCTTC.

The chain is built from TRBV20-1 and TRBJ1-4; the match to TRBD1 covers 8 bases. The CDR3 spans 16 residues. Germline V gene sequence: CDR1 DFQATT, CDR2 SNEGSKA (reference sequence). The junction had 8 bases not matched to a gene; V was cut back by 5 bases and J by 0 bases. In DNA, the CDR3 is TGCAGTGCTCCCAATCGGGGACAGGCAACTAATGAAAAACTGTTTTTT. Its protein is CSAPNRGQATNEKLFF.

This clonotype was picked up a small number of times. The CDR3 DNA sequence: TGCAGTGCTATAAGGACGGAAGAGACCCAGTACTTC. Its translation: CSAIRTEETQYF. The gene calls are TRBV20-1 and TRBJ2-5, with D uncertain. The V end lost 4 bases, the J end lost 3 bases, and 9 bases lay between the germline ends. The CDR3 is made up of 12 amino acids. Germline CDR1 is DFQATT and CDR2 is SNEGSKA (reference sequence).

The CDR3 region has the DNA TGCGCCAGCAGCCTGGACAGGGGATTTGGCGGGGAGCTGTTTTTT. Translating gives CASSLDRGFGGELFF. The V and J genes are TRBV5-1 and TRBJ2-2; TRBD1 agrees at 9 bases. This CDR3 is 15 amino acids long. Per germline, CDR1 SGHRS and CDR2 YFSETQ. The V and J ends lost 4 bases and 7 bases, in that order; junction bases with no gene match: 8.

Worth noting for this clonotype: A much larger clone differs from this one at a single base, so this may be a read error. J is TRBJ2-4 and V is TRBV11-1, with 8 bases that match TRBD2. TRBJ2-5 matches the DNA end more closely, so the J call is doubtful. The CDR3 is made up of 16 amino acids. Germline CDR1 SGHAT, CDR2 FQDESV (reference sequence). CDR3 amino acids: CASSSPGGGYEETQYF. The CDR3 DNA follows: TGTGCCAGCAGCTCGCCCGGCGGGGGGTACGAGGAGACCCAGTACTTC.

This clonotype was seen a handful of times. A much larger clonotype is one base distant, so this may be a read error. This rearrangement joins TRBV6-2 or TRBV6-3 to TRBJ2-5; TRBD1 aligns across 9 bases. Trimming took 10 bases from V and 11 from J; bases not matched to a gene: 20. This CDR3 region has 15 residues. Germline CDR1 and CDR2: MNHEY and SVGEGT. The CDR3 bases are TGTGCCACCTCCTTAAGGGACAGGGTCAACGGTGAGCAGTACTTC. It encodes CATSLRDRVNGEQYF.

There are many counts of this clonotype. This rearrangement joins TRBV16 to TRBJ2-3, with D unclear. V was pared by 0 bases and J by 2 bases, with 3 bases between. The CDR3 runs to 13 residues. From germline, CDR1 is KGHSY and CDR2 FQNENV. This chain's CDR3 is CASSQSNTDTQYF. CDR3 in DNA: TGTGCCAGCAGCCAATCGAACACAGATACGCAGTATTTT.